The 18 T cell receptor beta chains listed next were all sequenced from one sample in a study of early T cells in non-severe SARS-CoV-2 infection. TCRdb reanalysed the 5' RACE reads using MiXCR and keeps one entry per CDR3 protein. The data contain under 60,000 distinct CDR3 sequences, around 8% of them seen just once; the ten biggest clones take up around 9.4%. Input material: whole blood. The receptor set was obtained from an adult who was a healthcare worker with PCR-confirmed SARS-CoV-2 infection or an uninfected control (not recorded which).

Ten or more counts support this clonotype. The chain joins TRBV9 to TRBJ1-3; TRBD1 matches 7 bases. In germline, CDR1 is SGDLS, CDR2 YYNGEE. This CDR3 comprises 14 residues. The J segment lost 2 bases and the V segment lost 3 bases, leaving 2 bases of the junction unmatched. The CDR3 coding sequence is TGTGCCAGCAGCGCAACAGGGGCTGGAAACACCATATATTTT. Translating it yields CASSATGAGNTIYF.

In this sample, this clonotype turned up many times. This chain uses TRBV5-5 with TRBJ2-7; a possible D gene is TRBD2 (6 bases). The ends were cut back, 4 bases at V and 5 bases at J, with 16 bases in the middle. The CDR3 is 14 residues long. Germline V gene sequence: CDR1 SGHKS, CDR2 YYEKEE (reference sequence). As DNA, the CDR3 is TGTGCCAGCAGCCGGGGACTGTCGGGGAACGAGCAGTACTTC. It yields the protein CASSRGLSGNEQYF.

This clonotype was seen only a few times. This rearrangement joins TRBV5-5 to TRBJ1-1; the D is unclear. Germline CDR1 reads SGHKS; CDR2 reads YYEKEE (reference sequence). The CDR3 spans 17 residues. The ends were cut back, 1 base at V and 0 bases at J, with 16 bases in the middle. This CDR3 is CASSLFPTWTVNTEAFF. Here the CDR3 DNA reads TGTGCCAGCAGCTTGTTTCCGACCTGGACGGTGAACACTGAAGCTTTCTTT.

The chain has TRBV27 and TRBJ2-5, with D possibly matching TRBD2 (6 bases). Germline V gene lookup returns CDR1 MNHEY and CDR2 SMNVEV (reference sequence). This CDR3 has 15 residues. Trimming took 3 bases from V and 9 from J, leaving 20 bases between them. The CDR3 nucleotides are TGTGCCAGCAGTTTTTCGCCGGGAGTTCCTTTGCCCCAGTACTTC. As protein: CASSFSPGVPLPQYF.

The CDR3 DNA sequence: TGCAGTGCTAGATCACAGGGGGCGGGAGATACGCAGTATTTT. Protein: CSARSQGAGDTQYF. The chain carries TRBV20-1 and TRBJ2-3; 9 bases align to TRBD1. Germline V gene lookup returns CDR1 DFQATT and CDR2 SNEGSKA (reference sequence). J gave up 5 bases and V 2 bases, and 5 bases lay outside the gene matches. The CDR3 has 14 amino acids.

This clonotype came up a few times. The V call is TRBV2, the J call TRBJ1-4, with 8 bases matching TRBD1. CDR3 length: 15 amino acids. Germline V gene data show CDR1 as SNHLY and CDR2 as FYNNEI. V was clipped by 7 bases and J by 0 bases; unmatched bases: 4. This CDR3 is CASKGQAATNEKLFF. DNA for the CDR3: TGTGCCAGCAAGGGACAGGCTGCAACTAATGAAAAACTGTTTTTT.

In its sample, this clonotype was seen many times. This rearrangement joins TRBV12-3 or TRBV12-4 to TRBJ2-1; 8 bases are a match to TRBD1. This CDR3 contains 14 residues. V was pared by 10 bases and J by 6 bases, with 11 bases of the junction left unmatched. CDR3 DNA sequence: TGTGCCACCGCGCCGGGACAGGAGCCCAATGAGCAGTTCTTC. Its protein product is CATAPGQEPNEQFF.

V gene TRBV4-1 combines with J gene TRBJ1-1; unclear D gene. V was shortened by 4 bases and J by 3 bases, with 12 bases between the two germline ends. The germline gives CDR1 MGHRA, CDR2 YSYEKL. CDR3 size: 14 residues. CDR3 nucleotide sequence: TGCGCCAGCAGCCTTGCCTGGAGAGACACTGAAGCTTTCTTT. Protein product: CASSLAWRDTEAFF.

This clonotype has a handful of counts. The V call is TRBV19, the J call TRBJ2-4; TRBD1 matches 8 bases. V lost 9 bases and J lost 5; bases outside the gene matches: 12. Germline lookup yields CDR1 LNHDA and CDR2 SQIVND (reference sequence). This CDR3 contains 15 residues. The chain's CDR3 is CASALDRAPENIQYF. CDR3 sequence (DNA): TGTGCCAGCGCCCTGGACAGGGCCCCCGAAAACATTCAGTACTTC.

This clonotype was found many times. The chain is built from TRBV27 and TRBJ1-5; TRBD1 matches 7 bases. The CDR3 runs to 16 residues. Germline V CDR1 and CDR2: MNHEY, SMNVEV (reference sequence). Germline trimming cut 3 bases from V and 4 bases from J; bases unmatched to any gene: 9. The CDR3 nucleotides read TGTGCCAGCAGTTTCCTACAAGGGGGCTTGAATCAGCCCCAGCATTTT. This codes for CASSFLQGGLNQPQHF.

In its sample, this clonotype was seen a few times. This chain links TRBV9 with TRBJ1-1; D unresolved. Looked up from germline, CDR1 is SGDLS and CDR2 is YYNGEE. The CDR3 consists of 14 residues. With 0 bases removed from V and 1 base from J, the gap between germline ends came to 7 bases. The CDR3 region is CASSVDGENTEAFF. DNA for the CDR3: TGTGCCAGCAGCGTAGACGGGGAGAACACTGAAGCTTTCTTT.

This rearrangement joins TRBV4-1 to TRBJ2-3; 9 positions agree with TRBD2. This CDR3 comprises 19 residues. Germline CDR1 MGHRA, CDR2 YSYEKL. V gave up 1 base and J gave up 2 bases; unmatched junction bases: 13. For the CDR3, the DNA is TGCGCCAGCAGCCAAGCTTTGATCTCAGCGGGGGGAATCACAGATACGCAGTATTTT. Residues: CASSQALISAGGITDTQYF.

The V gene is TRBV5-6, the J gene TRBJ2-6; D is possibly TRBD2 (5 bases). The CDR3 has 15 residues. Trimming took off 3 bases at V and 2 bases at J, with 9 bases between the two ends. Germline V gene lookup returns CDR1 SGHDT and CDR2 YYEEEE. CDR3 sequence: CASSYRGAGANVLTF. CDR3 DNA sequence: TGTGCCAGCAGCTATCGGGGTGCTGGGGCCAACGTCCTGACTTTC.

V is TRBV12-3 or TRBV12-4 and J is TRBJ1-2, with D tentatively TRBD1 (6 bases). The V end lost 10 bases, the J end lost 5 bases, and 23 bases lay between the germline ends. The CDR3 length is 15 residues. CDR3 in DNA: TGTGCCACCTCTGAAGGGGGGGGCGGTCAGTATGGCTACACCTTC. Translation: CATSEGGGGQYGYTF.

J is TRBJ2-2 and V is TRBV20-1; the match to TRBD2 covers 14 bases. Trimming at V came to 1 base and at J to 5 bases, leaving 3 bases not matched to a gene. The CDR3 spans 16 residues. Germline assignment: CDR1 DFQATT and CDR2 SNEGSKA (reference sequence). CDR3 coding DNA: TGCAGTGCTAGAGGGGGACTAGCGGGAGAAACCGGGGAGCTGTTTTTT. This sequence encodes CSARGGLAGETGELFF.

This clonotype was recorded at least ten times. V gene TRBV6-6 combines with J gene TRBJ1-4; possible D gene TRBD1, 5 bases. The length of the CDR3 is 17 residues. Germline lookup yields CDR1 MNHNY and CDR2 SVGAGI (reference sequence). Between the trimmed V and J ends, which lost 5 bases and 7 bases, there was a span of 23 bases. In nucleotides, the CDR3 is TGTGCCAGCAGTCGTCCGACAGAGGCACCCCACAGTGAAAAACTGTTTTTT. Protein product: CASSRPTEAPHSEKLFF.

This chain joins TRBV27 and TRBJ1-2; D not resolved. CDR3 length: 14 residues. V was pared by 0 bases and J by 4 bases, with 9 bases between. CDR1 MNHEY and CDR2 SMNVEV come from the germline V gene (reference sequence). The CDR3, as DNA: TGTGCCAGCAGTTTATCGACCAGTGGCTATGGCTACACCTTC. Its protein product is CASSLSTSGYGYTF.

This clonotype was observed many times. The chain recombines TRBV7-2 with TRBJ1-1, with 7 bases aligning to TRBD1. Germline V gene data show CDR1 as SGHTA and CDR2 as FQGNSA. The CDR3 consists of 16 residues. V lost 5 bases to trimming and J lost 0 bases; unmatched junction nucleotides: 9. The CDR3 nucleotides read TGTGCCAGCAGCCTAGGCCTGACAGGGCTGAACACTGAAGCTTTCTTT. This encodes CASSLGLTGLNTEAFF. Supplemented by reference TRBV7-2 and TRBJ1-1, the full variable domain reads GAGVSQSPSNKVTEKGKDVELRCDPISGHTALYWYRQSLGQGLEFLIYFQGNSAPDKSGLPSDRFSAERTGGSVSTLTIQRTQQEDSAVYLCASSLGLTGLNTEAFFGQGTRLTVV.